This TCR beta chain originates from a study of cytomegalovirus exposure and HLA in healthy donors. Study-wide results and limits: Using the classifier, cytomegalovirus status was reportedly diagnosed with high specificity and sensitivity. When presence/absence was analysed, sequencing depth was taken to be roughly uniform across donors. A link between a missense DCLRE1C variant and TCR beta V- and J-gene trimming emerged from a later analysis. The productive fraction for most TCR beta V segments was about 90% or about 30% in an earlier analysis.

This PCR relied on a set of 60 Vbeta primers and 13 Jbeta primers. TCRdb's copy holds only in-frame clones and misses some; the assay was immunoSEQ multiplex PCR. This sample has under 200,000 clones, with around 72% found just once. Concerning this clone itself: Its matching antigen is unknown.

This CDR3 region has 15 residues. V was trimmed by 1 base and J by 4 bases, leaving 11 bases between them. CDR1 LGHNA and CDR2 YSLEER come from the germline V gene. Sequencing was done on a sample of PBMCs. The clonotype was recovered from a woman aged 45-60 years in good health and CMV-seropositive. The chain is built from TRBV4-3 and TRBJ1-3; D call uncertain. Here the CDR3 DNA reads TGCGCCAGCAGCCAAGCGCAGATCCTGGGAAACACCATATATTTT. As protein: CASSQAQILGNTIYF.